This T cell receptor beta chain stems from a study of control samples from healthy donors and cancer patients. Repertoires were generated with immunoSEQ multiplex PCR, while TCRdb's copy carries only in-frame clones and drops some. The table shows approximately 68,000 clones, with approximately 83% occurring only once. This CDR3 has 16 amino acids. Per the germline V gene, CDR1 is MNHEY and CDR2 is SVGAGI. Trimming removed 4 bases from V and 1 base from J; junction bases left unmatched: 7. V is TRBV6-5 and J is TRBJ2-4; 7 nucleotides match TRBD1. This receptor was taken from a man aged 60 to 75 in good health. The specimen sequenced was blood. In DNA form, the CDR3 reads TGTGCCAGCAGTTCCCGACAGGGTGAGGCCAAAAACATTCAGTACTTC. Translating gives CASSSRQGEAKNIQYF.